These 23 T cell receptor beta chains were sequenced from one sample in a study of control samples from healthy donors and cancer patients. Repertoires were generated with immunoSEQ multiplex PCR, while TCRdb's copy carries only in-frame clones and drops some. The sample consists of about 94,000 clones, 85% to 90% of them appearing once. The sequencing input was blood. These receptors were collected from a woman aged 45-65 years in good health.

The chain links TRBV28 to TRBJ1-1, with a possible D match to TRBD1 (6 bases). Germline V lookup: CDR1 MDHEN, CDR2 SYDVKM. The CDR3 runs to 15 residues. V lost 5 bases, J lost 4 bases, and 17 bases lay in between. CDR3 bases: TGTGCCAGCAGTCCCCGGGGGGCGCTGGGCACTGAAGCTTTCTTT. Translated: CASSPRGALGTEAFF.

The chain employs TRBV5-5 and TRBJ1-1; TRBD1 is a possible D gene (5 bases). Trimming removed 0 bases at V and 4 bases at J, with 10 bases between. CDR1 and CDR2 from the germline V gene are SGHKS and YYEKEE (reference sequence). This CDR3 region has 14 residues. The CDR3 sequence is CASSLVGRATEAFF. The CDR3 coding sequence is TGTGCCAGCAGCTTGGTTGGCAGGGCCACTGAAGCTTTCTTT.

The chain is built from TRBV5-1 and TRBJ2-7; no clear D. The V end was cut by 5 bases, the J end by 0 bases, with 15 bases between. Germline V lookup: CDR1 SGHRS, CDR2 YFSETQ. The CDR3 runs 15 residues. In DNA, the CDR3 is TGCGCCAGCAGACTGGGTGGGGAAAGCTCCTACGAGCAGTACTTC. It is translated as CASRLGGESSYEQYF. Filled out from reference TRBV5-1 and TRBJ2-7, the complete variable domain reads KAGVTQTPRYLIKTRGQQVTLSCSPISGHRSVSWYQQTPGQGLQFLFEYFSETQRNKGNFPGRFSGRQFSNSRSEMNVSTLELGDSALYLCASRLGGESSYEQYFGPGTRLTVT.

The gene calls are TRBV28 and TRBJ1-4; D is possibly TRBD1 (5 bases). The V end was cut by 6 bases, the J end by 7 bases, with 18 bases between. The CDR3 runs to 15 residues. The germline gives CDR1 MDHEN, CDR2 SYDVKM. As DNA, the CDR3 is TGTGCCAGCAGCCTCTCGGGCCAGGGCAGTGAAAAACTGTTTTTT. Encoded protein: CASSLSGQGSEKLFF.

The chain carries TRBV4-2 and TRBJ1-4, with 8 bases fitting TRBD1. Germline V CDR1 and CDR2: LGHNA, YNFKEQ. The CDR3 contains 15 residues. Trimming at V came to 2 bases and at J to 7 bases, leaving 6 bases not matched to a gene. The CDR3 loop reads CASSQSDRVGEKLFF. CDR3 bases: TGTGCCAGCAGCCAATCGGACAGGGTCGGTGAAAAACTGTTTTTT.

V gene TRBV7-2 combines with J gene TRBJ2-1; maybe TRBD1 (6 bases). CDR3 length: 16 amino acids. V lost 4 bases to trimming and J lost 1 base, with 14 bases between them. The germline V gene has CDR1 SGHTA and CDR2 FQGNSA. The CDR3 is CASSSQGGVSYNEQFF. The CDR3 nucleotides are TGTGCCAGCAGCTCGCAAGGGGGAGTTTCCTACAATGAGCAGTTCTTC. The whole variable domain, filled in from reference TRBV7-2 and TRBJ2-1, reads GAGVSQSPSNKVTEKGKDVELRCDPISGHTALYWYRQSLGQGLEFLIYFQGNSAPDKSGLPSDRFSAERTGGSVSTLTIQRTQQEDSAVYLCASSSQGGVSYNEQFFGPGTRLTVL.

The chain employs TRBV28 and TRBJ2-5; D call uncertain. Germline CDR1 MDHEN, CDR2 SYDVKM. This CDR3 has 11 amino acids. V was cut by 1 base and J by 4 bases, with 1 base left in between. The CDR3 region is CASSLSETQYF. The CDR3 DNA reads as TGTGCCAGCAGTTTATCAGAGACCCAGTACTTC.

The J gene is TRBJ2-7, the V gene TRBV6-1; 10 nucleotides match TRBD2. CDR3 length: 18 residues. Trimming removed 4 bases from V and 3 bases from J; junction bases left unmatched: 15. CDR1 is MNHNS, CDR2 SASEGT, per germline. CDR3 amino acids: CASSVWQTSGTLVYEQYF. The DNA of the CDR3 is TGTGCCAGCAGTGTTTGGCAAACTAGCGGGACCCTAGTCTACGAGCAGTACTTC.

The chain's CDR3 is CASSYSDNTGELFF. CDR3 nucleotide sequence: TGTGCCAGCAGTTACTCGGACAATACCGGGGAGCTGTTTTTT. The V call is TRBV6-5, the J call TRBJ2-2, with D maybe TRBD1 (5 bases). Trimming stripped 0 bases from V and 5 bases from J, with 7 bases between. This CDR3 comprises 14 residues. Germline CDR1 reads MNHEY; CDR2 reads SVGAGI.

The genes are TRBV19 and TRBJ1-3; 7 nucleotides agree with TRBD1. The germline V gene has CDR1 LNHDA and CDR2 SQIVND (reference sequence). This CDR3 has 14 amino acids. Losses at the gene ends were 7 bases for V and 4 bases for J; bases not matched to a gene: 7. DNA for the CDR3: TGTGCCAGTATCCAGGACAGGCCGGGAAACACCATATATTTT. This sequence encodes CASIQDRPGNTIYF.

The DNA for the CDR3 is TGTGCCAGCAGCTTCGGGACAGGGGGCTCGGATACGCAGTATTTT. Translating gives CASSFGTGGSDTQYF. The rearrangement links TRBV11-2 to TRBJ2-3; TRBD1 aligns across 12 bases. The CDR3 is made up of 15 amino acids. J was trimmed by 6 bases and V by 3 bases; bases with no gene match: 4. Germline V CDR1 and CDR2: SGHAT, FQNNGV.

This chain joins TRBV9 and TRBJ1-2; 8 positions match TRBD1. Per the germline V gene, CDR1 is SGDLS and CDR2 is YYNGEE. The CDR3 sequence is 16 residues long. With V trimmed by 4 bases and J by 4 bases, 12 bases remained unmatched. The CDR3 coding sequence is TGTGCCAGCAGCTTCCGTCCCGGGACAGGTACCTATGGCTACACCTTC. Its protein is CASSFRPGTGTYGYTF.

The CDR3: CASSYSDGTYNQPQHF. The CDR3 DNA follows: TGTGCCAGCAGTTACTCCGACGGGACCTACAATCAGCCCCAGCATTTT. The chain couples TRBV6-6 to TRBJ1-5, with TRBD1 as a possible D gene (5 bases). Germline CDR1 reads MNHNY; CDR2 reads SVGAGI (reference sequence). V was pared by 0 bases and J by 3 bases, with 12 bases between. The CDR3 contains 16 residues.

This sequence joins TRBV11-2 and TRBJ2-7; TRBD2 might be the D (7 bases). Germline V gene data show CDR1 as SGHAT and CDR2 as FQNNGV. The ends were cut back, 4 bases at V and 10 bases at J, with 14 bases in the middle. The CDR3 is 12 amino acids. The CDR3 reads CASSSGGRSQYF. As DNA, the CDR3 is TGTGCCAGCAGCTCCGGGGGGCGAAGCCAGTACTTC.

V gene TRBV6-2 or TRBV6-3 combines with J gene TRBJ1-3; D may be TRBD1 (6 bases). Per germline, CDR1 MNHEY and CDR2 SVGEGT. The CDR3 extends over 13 amino acids. The V end was cut by 5 bases, the J end by 9 bases, with 14 bases between. The chain's CDR3 is CASSPRQVGTIYF. CDR3 nucleotides: TGTGCCAGCAGTCCCCGACAGGTTGGCACCATATATTTT.

The chain links TRBV4-3 to TRBJ2-5, with 12 positions matching TRBD2. CDR1 and CDR2 from the germline V gene are LGHNA and YSLEER. V lost 4 bases, J lost 4 bases, and 10 bases stayed unmatched. This CDR3 is 17 amino acids long. The CDR3 loop reads CASSLSTSGGRGETQYF. The CDR3 DNA reads TGCGCCAGCAGCCTTTCGACTAGCGGGGGACGGGGAGAGACCCAGTACTTC.

The chain is built from TRBV5-4 and TRBJ1-6; 7 positions agree with TRBD1. CDR1 is SGHNT and CDR2 is YYREEE in the germline V gene (reference sequence). V lost 4 bases and J lost 5; bases outside the gene matches: 12. This CDR3 contains 17 residues. DNA of the CDR3: TGTGCCAGCAGCCTATACAGGGGCGCGGAGAATAATTCACCCCTCCACTTT. This codes for CASSLYRGAENNSPLHF.

The count of this clone is one. The chain combines TRBV4-2 with TRBJ1-1; 8 bases fit TRBD1. Looked up from germline, CDR1 is LGHNA and CDR2 is YNFKEQ. The trim removed 2 bases at V and 1 base at J, leaving 3 bases unmatched. The CDR3 length is 15 residues. In nucleotides, the CDR3 is TGTGCCAGCAGCCAACCCGGGACAGGGAACACTGAAGCTTTCTTT. It encodes CASSQPGTGNTEAFF.

The chain links TRBV7-9 to TRBJ2-5, with D perhaps TRBD1 or TRBD2 (5 bases each). This CDR3 region has 14 residues. Germline CDR1 reads SEHNR; CDR2 reads FQNEAQ (reference sequence). V lost 3 bases and J lost 3, with 11 bases in between. CDR3 DNA: TGTGCCAGCAGCTTCGCAGGGCGGGAAGAGACCCAGTACTTC. This sequence encodes CASSFAGREETQYF.

This sequence joins TRBV5-6 and TRBJ2-2; D may be TRBD2 (5 bases). Germline-derived CDR1 and CDR2 are SGHDT and YYEEEE. The V and J ends lost 0 bases and 4 bases respectively, with 13 bases between them. This CDR3 spans 16 amino acids. The DNA for the CDR3 is TGTGCCAGCAGCTTGGGGCCGGGGTATCGCACCGGGGAGCTGTTTTTT. It specifies CASSLGPGYRTGELFF.

This chain joins TRBV27 and TRBJ1-2, with D possibly matching TRBD1 (5 bases). This CDR3 comprises 13 residues. Between the trimmed V and J ends, which lost 5 bases and 5 bases, there was a span of 12 bases. Germline CDR1 reads MNHEY; CDR2 reads SMNVEV (reference sequence). This CDR3 reads CASSPTGGYGYTF. Here the CDR3 DNA reads TGTGCCAGCAGTCCCACGGGGGGGTATGGCTACACCTTC.

J is TRBJ2-1 and V is TRBV4-2; D tentatively fits TRBD1 or TRBD2 (5 bases each). Germline V gene data show CDR1 as LGHNA and CDR2 as YNFKEQ. The CDR3 sequence is 17 residues long. V shed 0 bases and J shed 5 bases, with 17 bases lying between them. In nucleotides, the CDR3 is TGTGCCAGCAGCCAAGATGTCGGGGCGCGGAGAAACAATGAGCAGTTCTTC. It codes for CASSQDVGARRNNEQFF.

The chain links TRBV10-1 to TRBJ1-2, with a possible D match to TRBD1 (6 bases). CDR3 length equals 14 residues. V was trimmed by 5 bases and J by 3 bases, leaving 13 bases between them. The germline V gene encodes CDR1 WNHNN and CDR2 SYGVQD (reference sequence). The CDR3 sequence is CASSRYPGDYGYTF. Written as DNA, the CDR3 is TGCGCCAGCAGTCGTTATCCAGGGGACTATGGCTACACCTTC.